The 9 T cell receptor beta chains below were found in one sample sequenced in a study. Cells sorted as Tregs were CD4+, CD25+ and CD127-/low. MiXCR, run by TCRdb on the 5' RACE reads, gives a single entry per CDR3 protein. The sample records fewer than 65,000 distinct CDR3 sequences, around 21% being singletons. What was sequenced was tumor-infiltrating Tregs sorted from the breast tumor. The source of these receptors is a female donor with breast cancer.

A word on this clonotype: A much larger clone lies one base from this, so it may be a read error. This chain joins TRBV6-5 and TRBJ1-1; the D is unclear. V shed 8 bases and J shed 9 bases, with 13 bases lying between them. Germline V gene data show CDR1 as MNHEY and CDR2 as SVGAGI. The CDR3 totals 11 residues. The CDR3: CASSTGVKAFF. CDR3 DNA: TGTGCCAGCTCAACGGGAGTTAAAGCTTTCTTT.

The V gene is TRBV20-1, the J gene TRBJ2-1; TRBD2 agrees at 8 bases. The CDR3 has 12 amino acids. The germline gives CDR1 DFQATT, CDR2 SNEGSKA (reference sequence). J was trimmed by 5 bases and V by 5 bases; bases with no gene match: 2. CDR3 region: CSAHSGDNEQFF. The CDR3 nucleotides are TGCAGTGCTCATAGCGGGGACAATGAGCAGTTCTTC.

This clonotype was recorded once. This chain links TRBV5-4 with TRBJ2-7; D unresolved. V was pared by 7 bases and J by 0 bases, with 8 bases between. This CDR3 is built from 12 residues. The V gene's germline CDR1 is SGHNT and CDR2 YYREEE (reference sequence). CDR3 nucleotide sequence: TGTGCCAGCCGCCATGACTCCTACGAGCAGTACTTC. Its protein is CASRHDSYEQYF.

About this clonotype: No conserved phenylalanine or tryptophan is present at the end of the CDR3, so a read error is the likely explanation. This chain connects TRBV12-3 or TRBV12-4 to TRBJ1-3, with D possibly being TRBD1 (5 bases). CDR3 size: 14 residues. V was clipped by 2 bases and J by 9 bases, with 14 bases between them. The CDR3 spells CASSLWQGKSTIYS. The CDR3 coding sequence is TGTGCCAGCAGTTTATGGCAGGGTAAAAGCACCATATATTCT.

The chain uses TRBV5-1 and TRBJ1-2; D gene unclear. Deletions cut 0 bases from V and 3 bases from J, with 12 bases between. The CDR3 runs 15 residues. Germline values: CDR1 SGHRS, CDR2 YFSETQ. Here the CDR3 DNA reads TGCGCCAGCAGCTTGGGATCGGGGATAGACTATGGCTACACCTTC. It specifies CASSLGSGIDYGYTF.

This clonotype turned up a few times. DNA for the CDR3: TGTGCCAGCAGCTCTAGCGGGAAGGGAAGCTCTGGGGCCAACGTCCTGACTTTC. Its protein product is CASSSSGKGSSGANVLTF. V and J are TRBV12-3 or TRBV12-4 and TRBJ2-6; 9 bases map to TRBD2. V dropped 6 bases and J dropped 0; count of bases not matched to a gene: 9. The CDR3 loop spans 18 amino acids.

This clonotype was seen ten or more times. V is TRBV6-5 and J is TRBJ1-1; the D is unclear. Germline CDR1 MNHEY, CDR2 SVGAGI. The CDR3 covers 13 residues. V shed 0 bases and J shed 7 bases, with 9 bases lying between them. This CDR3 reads CASSYSRAGEAFF. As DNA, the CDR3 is TGTGCCAGCAGTTACTCGAGGGCCGGTGAAGCTTTCTTT.

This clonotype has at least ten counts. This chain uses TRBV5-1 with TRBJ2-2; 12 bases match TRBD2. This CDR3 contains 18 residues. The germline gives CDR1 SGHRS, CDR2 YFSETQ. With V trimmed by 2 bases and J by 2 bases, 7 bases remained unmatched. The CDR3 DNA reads TGCGCCAGCAGCTTTGCTAGCGGGAGGGCCGGTAACACCGGGGAGCTGTTTTTT. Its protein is CASSFASGRAGNTGELFF. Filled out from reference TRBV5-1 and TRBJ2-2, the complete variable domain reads KAGVTQTPRYLIKTRGQQVTLSCSPISGHRSVSWYQQTPGQGLQFLFEYFSETQRNKGNFPGRFSGRQFSNSRSEMNVSTLELGDSALYLCASSFASGRAGNTGELFFGEGSRLTVL.

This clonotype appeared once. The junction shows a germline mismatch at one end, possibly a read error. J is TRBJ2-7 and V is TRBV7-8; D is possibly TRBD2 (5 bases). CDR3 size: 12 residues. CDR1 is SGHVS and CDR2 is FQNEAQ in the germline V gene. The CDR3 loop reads CASSLSGYEQNF. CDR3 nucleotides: TGTGCCAGCAGCTTATCGGGGTACGAGCAGAACTTC.